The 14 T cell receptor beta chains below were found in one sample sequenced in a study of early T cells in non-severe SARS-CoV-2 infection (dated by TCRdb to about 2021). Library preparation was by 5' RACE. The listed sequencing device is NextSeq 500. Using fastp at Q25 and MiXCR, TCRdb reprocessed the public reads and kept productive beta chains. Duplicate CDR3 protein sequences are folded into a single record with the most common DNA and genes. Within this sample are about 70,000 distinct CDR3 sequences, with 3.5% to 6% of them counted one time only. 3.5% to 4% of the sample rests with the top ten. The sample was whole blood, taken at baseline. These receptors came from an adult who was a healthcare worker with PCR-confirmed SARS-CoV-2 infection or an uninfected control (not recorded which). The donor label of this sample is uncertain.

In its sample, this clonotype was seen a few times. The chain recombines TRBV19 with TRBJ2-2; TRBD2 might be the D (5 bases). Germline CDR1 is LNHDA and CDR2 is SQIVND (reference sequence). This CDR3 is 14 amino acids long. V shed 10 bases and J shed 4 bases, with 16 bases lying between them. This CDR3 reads CATRKRGSTGELFF. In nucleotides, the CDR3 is TGTGCCACCAGAAAACGAGGGTCCACCGGGGAGCTGTTTTTT.

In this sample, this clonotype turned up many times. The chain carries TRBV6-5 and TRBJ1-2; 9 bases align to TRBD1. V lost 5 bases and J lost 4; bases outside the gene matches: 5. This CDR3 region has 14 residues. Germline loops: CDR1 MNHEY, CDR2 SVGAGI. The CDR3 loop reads CASSPGTGIYGYTF. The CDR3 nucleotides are TGTGCCAGCAGTCCCGGGACAGGGATCTATGGCTACACCTTC.

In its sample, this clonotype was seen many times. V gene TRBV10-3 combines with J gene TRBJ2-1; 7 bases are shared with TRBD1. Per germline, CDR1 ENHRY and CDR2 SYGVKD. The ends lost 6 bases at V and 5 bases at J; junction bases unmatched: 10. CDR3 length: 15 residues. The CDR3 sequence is CAIRVTGTENNEQFF. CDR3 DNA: TGTGCCATCAGGGTAACCGGGACAGAGAACAATGAGCAGTTCTTC.

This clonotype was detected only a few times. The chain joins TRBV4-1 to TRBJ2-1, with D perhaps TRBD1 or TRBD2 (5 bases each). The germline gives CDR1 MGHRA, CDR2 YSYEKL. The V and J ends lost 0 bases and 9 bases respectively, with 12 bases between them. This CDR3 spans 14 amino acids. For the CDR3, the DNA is TGCGCCAGCAGCCAAGATGGGACCCTAGGTGAGCAGTTCTTC. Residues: CASSQDGTLGEQFF.

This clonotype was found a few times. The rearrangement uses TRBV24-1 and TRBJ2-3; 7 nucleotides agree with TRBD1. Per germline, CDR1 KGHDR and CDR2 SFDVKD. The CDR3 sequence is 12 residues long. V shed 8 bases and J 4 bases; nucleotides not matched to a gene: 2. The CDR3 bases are TGTGCCACCAACACAGGGGCAGATACGCAGTATTTT. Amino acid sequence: CATNTGADTQYF.

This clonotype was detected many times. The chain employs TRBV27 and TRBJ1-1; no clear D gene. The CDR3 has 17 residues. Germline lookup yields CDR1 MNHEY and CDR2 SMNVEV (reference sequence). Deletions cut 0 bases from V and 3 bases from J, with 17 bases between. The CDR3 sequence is CASSLSGNSGLDTEAFF. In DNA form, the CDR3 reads TGTGCCAGCAGTTTATCGGGCAACTCTGGCTTGGACACTGAAGCTTTCTTT.

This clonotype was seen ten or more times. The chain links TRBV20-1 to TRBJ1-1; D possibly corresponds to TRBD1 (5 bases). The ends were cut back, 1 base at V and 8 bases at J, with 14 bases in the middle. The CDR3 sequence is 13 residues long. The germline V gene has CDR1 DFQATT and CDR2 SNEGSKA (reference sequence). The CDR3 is CSARGGYLSEAFF. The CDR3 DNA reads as TGCAGTGCTAGAGGGGGGTATCTATCAGAAGCTTTCTTT.

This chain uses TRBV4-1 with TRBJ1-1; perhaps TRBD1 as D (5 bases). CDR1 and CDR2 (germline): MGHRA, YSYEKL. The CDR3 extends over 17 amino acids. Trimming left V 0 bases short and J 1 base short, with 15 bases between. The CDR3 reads CASSQDPVEQGNTEAFF. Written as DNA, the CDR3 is TGCGCCAGCAGCCAAGATCCGGTGGAGCAGGGGAACACTGAAGCTTTCTTT.

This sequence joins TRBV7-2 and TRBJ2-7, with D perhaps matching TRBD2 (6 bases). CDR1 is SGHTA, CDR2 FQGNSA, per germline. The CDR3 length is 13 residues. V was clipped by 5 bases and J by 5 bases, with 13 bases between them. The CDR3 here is CASSPQGLHEQYF. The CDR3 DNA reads TGTGCCAGCAGCCCGCAGGGACTCCACGAGCAGTACTTC.

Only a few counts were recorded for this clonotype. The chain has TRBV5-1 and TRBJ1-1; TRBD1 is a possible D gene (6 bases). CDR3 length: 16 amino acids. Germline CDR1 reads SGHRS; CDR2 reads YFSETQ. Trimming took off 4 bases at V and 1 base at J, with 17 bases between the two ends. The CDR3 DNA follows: TGCGCCAGCAGCATCAGATTGGGGGCCACGAACACTGAAGCTTTCTTT. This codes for CASSIRLGATNTEAFF.

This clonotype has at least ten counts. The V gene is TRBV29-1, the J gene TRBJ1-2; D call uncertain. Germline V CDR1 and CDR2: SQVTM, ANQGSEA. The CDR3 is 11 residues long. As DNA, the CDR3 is TGCAGTGTAATACGTCTCAATGGCTACACCTTC. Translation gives CSVIRLNGYTF.

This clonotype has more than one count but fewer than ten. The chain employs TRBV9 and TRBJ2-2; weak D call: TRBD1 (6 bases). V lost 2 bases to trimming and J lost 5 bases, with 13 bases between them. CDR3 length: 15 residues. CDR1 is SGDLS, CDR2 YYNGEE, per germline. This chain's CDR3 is CASSVGRGQTGELFF. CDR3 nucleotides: TGTGCCAGCAGCGTCGGTAGGGGACAAACCGGGGAGCTGTTTTTT.

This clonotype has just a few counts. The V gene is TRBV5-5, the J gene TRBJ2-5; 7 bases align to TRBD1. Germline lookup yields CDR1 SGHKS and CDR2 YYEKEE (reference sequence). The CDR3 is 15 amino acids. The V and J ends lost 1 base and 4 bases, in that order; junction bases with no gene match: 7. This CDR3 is CASSLKRQGPETQYF. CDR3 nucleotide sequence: TGTGCCAGCAGCTTGAAGCGACAGGGACCAGAGACCCAGTACTTC.

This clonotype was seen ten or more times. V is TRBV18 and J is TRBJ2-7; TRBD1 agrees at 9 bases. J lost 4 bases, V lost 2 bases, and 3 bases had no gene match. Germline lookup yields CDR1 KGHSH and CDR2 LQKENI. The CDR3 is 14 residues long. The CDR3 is CASSPGTGFYEQYF. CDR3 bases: TGTGCCAGCTCACCAGGGACAGGGTTTTACGAGCAGTACTTC.